This T cell receptor (beta chain) was captured in a study of cytomegalovirus exposure and HLA in healthy donors. The study, taken as a whole, reports: Further analysis was carried out later, and it showed several of the most significant clusters appearing linked to common viral pathogens. Most CMV-associated TCR beta chains appeared HLA-restricted in a later analysis. In a later analysis, DRB1 alleles had the most associated TCRs; HLA-C alleles the fewest. Later analysis demonstrated an association between a missense DCLRE1C variant and TCR beta V- and J-gene trimming.

Comments on this clone: Antigen specificity is unknown.

V shed 4 bases and J shed 7 bases, with 16 bases lying between them. Looked up from germline, CDR1 is PRHDT and CDR2 is FYEKMQ (reference sequence). This CDR3 region has 14 residues. In the PCR, 60 Vbeta and 13 Jbeta primers were used. The data were produced by immunoSEQ multiplex PCR, yet TCRdb's version contains in-frame clones alone and is incomplete. The table has around 150,000 clones, more than 75% seen once. The clonotype comes from a male donor in good health and CMV-seronegative. The chain is built from TRBV13 and TRBJ2-5, with D possibly being TRBD2 (5 bases). The sample taken for sequencing was PBMCs. DNA of the CDR3: TGTGCCAGCAGCTCCCCGGGGTTGCCCGGGACCCAGTACTTC. This codes for CASSSPGLPGTQYF.